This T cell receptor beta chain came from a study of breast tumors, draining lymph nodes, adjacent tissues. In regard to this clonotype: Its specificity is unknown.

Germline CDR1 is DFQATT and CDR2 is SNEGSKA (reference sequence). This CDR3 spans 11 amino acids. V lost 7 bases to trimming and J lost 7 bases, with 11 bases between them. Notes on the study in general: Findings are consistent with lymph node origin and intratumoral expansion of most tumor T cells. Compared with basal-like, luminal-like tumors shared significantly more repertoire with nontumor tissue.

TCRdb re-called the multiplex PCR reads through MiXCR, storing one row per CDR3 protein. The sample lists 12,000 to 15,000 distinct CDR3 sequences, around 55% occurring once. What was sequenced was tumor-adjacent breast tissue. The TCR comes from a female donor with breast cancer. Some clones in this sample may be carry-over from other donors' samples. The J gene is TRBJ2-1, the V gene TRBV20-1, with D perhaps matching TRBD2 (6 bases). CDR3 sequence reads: CSVAGLNEQFF. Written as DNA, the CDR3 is TGCAGTGTGGCGGGATTGAATGAGCAGTTCTTC.